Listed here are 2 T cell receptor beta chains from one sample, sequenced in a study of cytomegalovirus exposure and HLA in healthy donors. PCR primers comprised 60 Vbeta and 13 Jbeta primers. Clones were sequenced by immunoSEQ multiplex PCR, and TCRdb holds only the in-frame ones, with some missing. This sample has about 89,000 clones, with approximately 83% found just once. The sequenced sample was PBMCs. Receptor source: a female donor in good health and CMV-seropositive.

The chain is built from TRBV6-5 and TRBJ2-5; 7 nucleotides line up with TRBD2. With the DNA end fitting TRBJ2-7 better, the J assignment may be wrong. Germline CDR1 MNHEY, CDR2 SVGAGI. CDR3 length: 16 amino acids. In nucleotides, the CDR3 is TGTGCCAGCAGTTATGCCGACAGAGCGGGAACCTACGAGCAGTACTTC. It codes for CASSYADRAGTYEQYF.

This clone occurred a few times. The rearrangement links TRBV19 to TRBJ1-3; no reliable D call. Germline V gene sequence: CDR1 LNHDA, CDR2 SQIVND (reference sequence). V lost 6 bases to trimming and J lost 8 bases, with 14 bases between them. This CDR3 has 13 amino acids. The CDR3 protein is CASRTGGRHTIYF. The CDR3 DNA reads TGTGCCAGTAGGACGGGAGGCCGCCACACCATATATTTT.